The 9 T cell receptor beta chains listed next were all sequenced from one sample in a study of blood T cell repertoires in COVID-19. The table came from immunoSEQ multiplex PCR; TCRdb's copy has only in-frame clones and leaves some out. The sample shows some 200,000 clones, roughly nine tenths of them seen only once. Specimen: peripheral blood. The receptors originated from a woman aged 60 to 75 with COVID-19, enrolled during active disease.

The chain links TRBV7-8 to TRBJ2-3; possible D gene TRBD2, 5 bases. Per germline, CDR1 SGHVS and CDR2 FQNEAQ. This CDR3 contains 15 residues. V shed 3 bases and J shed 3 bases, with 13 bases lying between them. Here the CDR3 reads CASSFPRRGTDTQYF. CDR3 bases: TGTGCCAGCAGCTTTCCCAGACGAGGGACAGATACGCAGTATTTT.

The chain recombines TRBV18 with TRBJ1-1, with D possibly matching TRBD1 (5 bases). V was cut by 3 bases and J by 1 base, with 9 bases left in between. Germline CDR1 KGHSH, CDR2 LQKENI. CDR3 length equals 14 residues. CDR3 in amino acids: CASSPGGPNTEAFF. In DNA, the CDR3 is TGTGCCAGCTCACCGGGGGGACCGAACACTGAAGCTTTCTTT.

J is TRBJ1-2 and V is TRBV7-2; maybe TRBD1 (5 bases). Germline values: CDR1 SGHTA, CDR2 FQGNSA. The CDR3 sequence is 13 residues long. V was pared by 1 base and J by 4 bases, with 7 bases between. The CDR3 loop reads CASSLGGAYGYTF. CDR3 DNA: TGTGCCAGCAGCTTAGGCGGGGCCTATGGCTACACCTTC.

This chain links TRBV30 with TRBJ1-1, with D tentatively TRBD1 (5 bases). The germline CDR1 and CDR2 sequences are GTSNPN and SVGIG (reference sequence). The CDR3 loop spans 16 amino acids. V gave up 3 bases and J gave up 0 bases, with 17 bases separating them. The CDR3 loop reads CAWSRGWGSLNTEAFF. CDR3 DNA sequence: TGTGCCTGGAGCCGGGGGTGGGGCAGTCTGAACACTGAAGCTTTCTTT.

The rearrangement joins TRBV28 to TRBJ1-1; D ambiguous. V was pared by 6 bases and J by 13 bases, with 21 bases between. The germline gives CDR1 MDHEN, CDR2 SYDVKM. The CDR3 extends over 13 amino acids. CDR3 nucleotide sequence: TGTGCCAGCAGCCTGCTCGGACTGGAGGAGTGTTTCTTT. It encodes CASSLLGLEECFF.

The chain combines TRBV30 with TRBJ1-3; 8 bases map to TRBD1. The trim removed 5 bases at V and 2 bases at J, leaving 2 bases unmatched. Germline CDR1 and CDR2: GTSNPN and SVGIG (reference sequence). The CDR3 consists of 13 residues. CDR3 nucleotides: TGTGCCTGGGTGACAGGGGCTGGAAACACCATATATTTT. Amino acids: CAWVTGAGNTIYF.

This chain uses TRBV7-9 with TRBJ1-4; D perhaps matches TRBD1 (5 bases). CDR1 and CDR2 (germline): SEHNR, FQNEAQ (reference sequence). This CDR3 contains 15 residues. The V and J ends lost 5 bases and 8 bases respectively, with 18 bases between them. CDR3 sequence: CASSEPSGFSEKLFF. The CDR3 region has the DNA TGTGCCAGCAGCGAGCCCTCAGGGTTTAGCGAAAAACTGTTTTTT.

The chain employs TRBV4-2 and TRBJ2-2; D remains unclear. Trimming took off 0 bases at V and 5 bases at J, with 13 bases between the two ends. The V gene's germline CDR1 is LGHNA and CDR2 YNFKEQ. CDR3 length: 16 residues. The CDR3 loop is CASSQDRGSRTGELFF. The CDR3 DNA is TGTGCCAGCAGCCAAGACCGAGGTAGCAGAACCGGGGAGCTGTTTTTT.

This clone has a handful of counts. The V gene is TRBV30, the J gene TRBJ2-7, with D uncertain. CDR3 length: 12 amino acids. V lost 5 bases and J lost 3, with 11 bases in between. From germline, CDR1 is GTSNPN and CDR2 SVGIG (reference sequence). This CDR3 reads CAWGPTLYEQYF. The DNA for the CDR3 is TGTGCCTGGGGACCGACACTCTACGAGCAGTACTTC.